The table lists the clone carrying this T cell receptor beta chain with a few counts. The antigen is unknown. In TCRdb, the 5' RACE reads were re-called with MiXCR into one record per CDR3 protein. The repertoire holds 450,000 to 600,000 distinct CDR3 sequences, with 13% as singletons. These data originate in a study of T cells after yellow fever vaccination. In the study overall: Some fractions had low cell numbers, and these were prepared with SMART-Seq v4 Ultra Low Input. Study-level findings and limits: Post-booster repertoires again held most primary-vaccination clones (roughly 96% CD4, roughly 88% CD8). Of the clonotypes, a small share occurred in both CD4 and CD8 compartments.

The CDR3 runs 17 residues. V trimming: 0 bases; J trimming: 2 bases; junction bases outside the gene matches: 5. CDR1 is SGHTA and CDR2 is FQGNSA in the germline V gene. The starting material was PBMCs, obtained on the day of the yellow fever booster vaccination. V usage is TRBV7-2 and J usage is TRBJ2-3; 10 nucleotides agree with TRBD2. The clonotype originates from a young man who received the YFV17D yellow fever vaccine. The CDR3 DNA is TGTGCCAGCAGCTTAGCGGGACTAGCGTCATACACAGATACGCAGTATTTT. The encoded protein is CASSLAGLASYTDTQYF.